The 2 T cell receptor beta chains given below trace back to one sample, sequenced in a study of T cell clusters in autoimmune cytopenias. TRB was amplified from approximately 230 ng of peripheral blood genomic DNA per sample. One tube held mixed TRB-A and TRB-B primer pools for touch-down PCR. TCRdb re-called the multiplex PCR reads and gives one entry per CDR3 protein, without DNA. Recorded for this sample: 1,000 to 1,400 distinct CDR3 sequences. Sequences were obtained from peripheral blood. Receptors were obtained from a human donor with an autoimmune cytopenia or autoimmune hepatitis (not recorded which).

Frequency places this clonotype as medium-sized. The rearrangement links TRBV6-1 to TRBJ2-7. The CDR3 loop spans 14 amino acids. Per germline, CDR1 MNHNS and CDR2 SASEGT. The chain's CDR3 is CASSEARIVSRQYF.

This clonotype is labeled large (0.1 to 1%) based on frequency. V and J are TRBV6-5 and TRBJ2-7; with no DNA, the TCRdb D assignment of TRBD1 cannot be verified. Germline V gene sequence: CDR1 MNHEY, CDR2 SVGAGI. The CDR3 spans 16 residues. The CDR3 reads CASSRTGGRGPYEQYF.